This is a list of T cell receptor beta chains from one sample in a study of control samples from healthy donors and cancer patients. Sequenced by immunoSEQ multiplex PCR; TCRdb stores in-frame clones only, minus some. The sample records approximately 70,000 clones, about 80% being singletons. Sample: blood. These receptors came from a man aged 50-60 years in good health. CDR3s leave out the opening cysteine and the closing phenylalanine or tryptophan.

v_gene: TRBV5-1
j_gene: TRBJ2-7
CDR3aa: ASSLGPDRDEQY

v_gene: TRBV5-1
j_gene: TRBJ1-6
CDR3aa: ASSLSRDNSPLH

v_gene: TRBV14
j_gene: TRBJ2-7
CDR3aa: ASSPGLAGLHEQY

v_gene: TRBV5-1
j_gene: TRBJ2-3
CDR3aa: ASSLGTYLNTDTQY

v_gene: TRBV24-1
j_gene: TRBJ1-1
CDR3aa: ATSDGGQRTEAF

v_gene: TRBV3-1/TRBV3-2
j_gene: TRBJ1-5
CDR3aa: ASSQTGASLQPQH

v_gene: TRBV6-5
j_gene: TRBJ2-1
CDR3aa: ASSGAADNNEQF

v_gene: TRBV12-3/TRBV12-4
j_gene: TRBJ1-2
CDR3aa: ASSFKGNYGYT

v_gene: TRBV27
j_gene: TRBJ2-7
CDR3aa: ASSLMGQGPYEQY

v_gene: TRBV7-2
j_gene: TRBJ2-5
CDR3aa: ASSLRGSGRETQY